This entry lists 5 T cell receptor beta chains sequenced from one sample in a study of vaccination effects on CD4 cells after COVID-19. These receptors have no known antigen. Antigen-specific CD4+ T cells were first expanded with viral peptide pools by the ViraFEST assay and only then sequenced. CD4+ T cells were isolated after around 10 days of culture. A positive SARS-CoV-2 PCR test fell between March and December 2020. Using immunoSEQ multiplex PCR, the repertoire was profiled, and TCRdb retains in-frame clones only, with some absent. Found here are 45,000 to 70,000 clones, more than 75% of them singletons; the top ten hold 5.5%. Sequences were derived from CD4+ T cells from PBMCs cultured with HIV peptides, sampled before COVID-19 vaccination. Subset indicated: HIV-1 Nef peptide pool negative control/reference culture. Receptors were obtained from a human donor who had a prior SARS-CoV-2 infection.

This chain links TRBV6-6 with TRBJ1-4, with D perhaps matching TRBD1 (5 bases). Trimming removed 6 bases from V and 7 bases from J, with 12 bases in between. Germline CDR1 and CDR2: MNHNY and SVGAGI (reference sequence). CDR3 length: 13 residues. The CDR3 coding sequence is TGTGCCAGCAGATTGACAGTTGGTGAAAAACTGTTTTTT. Translating gives CASRLTVGEKLFF.

The chain employs TRBV4-3 and TRBJ2-3; 12 bases agree with TRBD2. The CDR3 sequence is 18 residues long. J gave up 0 bases and V 3 bases, and 7 bases lay outside the gene matches. Germline-derived CDR1 and CDR2 are LGHNA and YSLEER. The CDR3 region is CASSQTRLAGASTDTQYF. As DNA, the CDR3 is TGCGCCAGCAGCCAGACCCGACTAGCGGGAGCTAGCACAGATACGCAGTATTTT.

The rearrangement uses TRBV5-1 and TRBJ2-1; D gene unclear. This CDR3 has 16 residues. Germline-derived CDR1 and CDR2 are SGHRS and YFSETQ. V lost 0 bases to trimming and J lost 5 bases, with 15 bases between them. As DNA, the CDR3 is TGCGCCAGCAGCTTGGGTCGGTCTGCAACTGACAATGAGCAGTTCTTC. Amino acids: CASSLGRSATDNEQFF.

This chain links TRBV2 with TRBJ2-2, with a weak D call TRBD2 (5 bases). The germline gives CDR1 SNHLY, CDR2 FYNNEI. V was clipped by 6 bases and J by 1 base, with 9 bases between them. This CDR3 is 14 amino acids long. The CDR3 region is CASSRERNTGELFF. The CDR3 DNA is TGTGCCAGCAGCCGGGAAAGGAACACCGGGGAGCTGTTTTTT.

The chain couples TRBV6-5 to TRBJ2-3; no definite D call. The V end lost 5 bases, the J end lost 5 bases, and 11 bases lay between the germline ends. The CDR3 consists of 13 residues. The germline CDR1 and CDR2 sequences are MNHEY and SVGAGI. CDR3 sequence: CASSQSYKDTQYF. The CDR3 nucleotides are TGTGCCAGCAGTCAAAGCTACAAAGATACGCAGTATTTT.